This TCR beta chain was sequenced during a study of CD8 T cells in cerebrospinal fluid in Alzheimer's disease. Germline V CDR1 and CDR2: SEHNR, FQNEAQ (reference sequence). This CDR3 is built from 17 residues. According to its frequency, this clonotype is medium-sized. Its antigen is unknown. Overall study findings and caveats: Compared with controls, mild cognitive impairment or Alzheimer's disease patients showed higher maximum CSF clone percentages. Finding EBV-specific TCRs in cerebrospinal fluid does not show EBV causes Alzheimer's disease.

With the 10x single-cell sequencing reads reprocessed, TCRdb shows one record per CDR3 protein and no DNA. The sample includes roughly 1,000 distinct CDR3 sequences. Sequencing was carried out using cerebrospinal fluid. This chain uses TRBV7-9 with TRBJ1-4. The TCR sequence derives from a human donor in good health. CDR3 amino acids: CASSPNPGTSGNEKLFF.